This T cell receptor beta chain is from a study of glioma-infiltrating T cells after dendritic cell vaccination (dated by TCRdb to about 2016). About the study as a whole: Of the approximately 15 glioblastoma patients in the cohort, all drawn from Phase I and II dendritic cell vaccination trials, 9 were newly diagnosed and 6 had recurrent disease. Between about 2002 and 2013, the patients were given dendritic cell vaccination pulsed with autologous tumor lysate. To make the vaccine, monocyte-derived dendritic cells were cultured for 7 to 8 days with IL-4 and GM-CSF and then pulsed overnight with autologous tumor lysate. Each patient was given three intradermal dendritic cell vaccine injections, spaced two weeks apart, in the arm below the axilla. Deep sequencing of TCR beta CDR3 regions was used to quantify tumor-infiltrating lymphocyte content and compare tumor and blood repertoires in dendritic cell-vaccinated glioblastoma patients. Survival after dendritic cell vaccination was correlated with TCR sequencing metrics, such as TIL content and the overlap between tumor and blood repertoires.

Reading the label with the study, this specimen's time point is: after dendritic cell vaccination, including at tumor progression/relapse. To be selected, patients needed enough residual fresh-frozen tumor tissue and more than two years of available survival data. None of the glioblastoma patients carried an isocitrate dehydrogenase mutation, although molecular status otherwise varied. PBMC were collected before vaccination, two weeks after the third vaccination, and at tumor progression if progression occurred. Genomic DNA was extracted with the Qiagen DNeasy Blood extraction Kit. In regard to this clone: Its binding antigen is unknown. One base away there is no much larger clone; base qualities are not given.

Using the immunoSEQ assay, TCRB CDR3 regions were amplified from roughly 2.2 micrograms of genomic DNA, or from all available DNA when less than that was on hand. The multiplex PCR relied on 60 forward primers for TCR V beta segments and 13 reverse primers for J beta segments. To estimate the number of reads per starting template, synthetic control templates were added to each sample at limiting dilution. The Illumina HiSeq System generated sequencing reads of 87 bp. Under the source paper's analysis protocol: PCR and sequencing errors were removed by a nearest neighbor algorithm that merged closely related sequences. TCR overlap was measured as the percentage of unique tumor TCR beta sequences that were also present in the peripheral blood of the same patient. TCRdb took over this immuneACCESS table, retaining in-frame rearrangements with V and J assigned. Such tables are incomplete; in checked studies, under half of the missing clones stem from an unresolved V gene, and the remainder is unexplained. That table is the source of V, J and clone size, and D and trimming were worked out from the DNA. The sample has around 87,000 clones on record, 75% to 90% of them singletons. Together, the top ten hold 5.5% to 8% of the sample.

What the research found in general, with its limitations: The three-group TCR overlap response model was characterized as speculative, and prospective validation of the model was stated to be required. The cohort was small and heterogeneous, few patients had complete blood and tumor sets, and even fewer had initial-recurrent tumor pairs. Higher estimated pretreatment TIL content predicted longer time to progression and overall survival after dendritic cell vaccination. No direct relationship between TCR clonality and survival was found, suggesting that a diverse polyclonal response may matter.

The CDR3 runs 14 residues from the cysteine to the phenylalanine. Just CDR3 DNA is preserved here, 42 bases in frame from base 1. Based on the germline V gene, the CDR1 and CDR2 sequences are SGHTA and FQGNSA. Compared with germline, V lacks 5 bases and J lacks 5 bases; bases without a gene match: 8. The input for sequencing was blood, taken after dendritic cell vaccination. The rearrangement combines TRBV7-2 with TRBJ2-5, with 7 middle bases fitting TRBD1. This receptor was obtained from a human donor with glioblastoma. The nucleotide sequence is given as TGTGCCAGCAGCCCCGACAGGGCAACGGAGACCCAGTACTTC. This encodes CASSPDRATETQYF.